This T cell receptor (beta chain) derives from a study of cytomegalovirus exposure and HLA in healthy donors. Points on this clone: The antigen is undetermined.

The primer mix had 60 Vbeta and 13 Jbeta primers. Assay used: immunoSEQ multiplex PCR; TCRdb lists only in-frame clones, some missing. The sample's table shows roughly 60,000 clones. Whole-study results and caveats: Earlier analysis yielded a pattern in which most TCR beta V segments were productive about 90% or about 30% of the time. Later, an analysis showed that TCR beta chains associated with HLA were more clonally expanded than others that were equally common. Indistinguishable V segments, including TRBV6-2 and TRBV6-3, were excluded. Association of a missense DCLRE1C variant with TCR beta V- and J-gene trimming was reported in a later analysis.

Germline CDR1 reads WNHNN; CDR2 reads SYGVQD (reference sequence). The length of the CDR3 is 15 residues. J was trimmed by 1 base and V by 6 bases; bases with no gene match: 4. The sequenced sample consisted of PBMCs. The source of this sequence is a woman younger than 30 in good health and CMV-seronegative. The rearrangement uses TRBV10-1 and TRBJ2-2, with TRBD1 matching over 8 bases. CDR3 loop: CASSRGQENTGELFF. The CDR3 region has the DNA TGCGCCAGCAGCCGGGGACAGGAGAACACCGGGGAGCTGTTTTTT.